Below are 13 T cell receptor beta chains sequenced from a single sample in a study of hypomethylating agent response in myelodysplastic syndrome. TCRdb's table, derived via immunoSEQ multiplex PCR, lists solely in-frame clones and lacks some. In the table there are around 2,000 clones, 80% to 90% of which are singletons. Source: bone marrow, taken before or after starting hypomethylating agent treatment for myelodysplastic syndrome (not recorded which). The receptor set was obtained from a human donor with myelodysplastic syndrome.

This CDR3 is CASSKTGSYEQYF. CDR3 bases: TGCGCCAGCAGCAAGACAGGGTCCTACGAGCAGTACTTC. This chain uses TRBV5-1 with TRBJ2-7; the match to TRBD1 covers 7 bases. The CDR3 is made up of 13 amino acids. The V segment lost 4 bases and the J segment 1 base; nucleotides outside the gene matches: 2. Germline assignment: CDR1 SGHRS and CDR2 YFSETQ.

The CDR3 DNA sequence: TGTGCCAGCAGTTATGTGGGAGGTGAGCAGTTCTTC. Translation: CASSYVGGEQFF. The chain couples TRBV6-1 to TRBJ2-1, with D possibly TRBD2 on 6 matching bases. The CDR3 contains 12 residues. Germline V CDR1 and CDR2: MNHNS, SASEGT. Trimming took 5 bases from V and 9 from J, leaving 11 bases between them.

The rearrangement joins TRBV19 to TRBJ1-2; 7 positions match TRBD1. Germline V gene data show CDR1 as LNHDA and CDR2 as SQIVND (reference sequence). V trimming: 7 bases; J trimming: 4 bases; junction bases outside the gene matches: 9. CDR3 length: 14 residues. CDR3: CASTERQGRYGYTF. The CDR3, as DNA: TGTGCCAGTACCGAAAGACAGGGCCGCTATGGCTACACCTTC.

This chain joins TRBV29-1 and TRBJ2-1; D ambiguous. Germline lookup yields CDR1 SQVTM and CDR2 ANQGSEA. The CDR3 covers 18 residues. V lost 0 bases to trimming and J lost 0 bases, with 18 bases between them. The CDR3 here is CSVEDLGGRSDSYNEQFF. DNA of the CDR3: TGCAGCGTTGAAGATCTTGGTGGCAGATCAGACTCCTACAATGAGCAGTTCTTC.

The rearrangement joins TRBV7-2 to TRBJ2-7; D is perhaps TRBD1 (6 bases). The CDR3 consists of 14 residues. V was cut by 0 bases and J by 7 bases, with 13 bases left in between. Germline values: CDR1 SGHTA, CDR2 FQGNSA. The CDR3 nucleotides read TGTGCCAGCAGCTTAGCGGGGGCGACTAAAGAGCAGTACTTC. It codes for CASSLAGATKEQYF.

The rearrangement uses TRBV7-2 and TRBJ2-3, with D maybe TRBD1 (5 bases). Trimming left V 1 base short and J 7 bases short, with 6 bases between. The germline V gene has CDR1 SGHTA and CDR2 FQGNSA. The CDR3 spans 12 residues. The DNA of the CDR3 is TGTGCCAGCAGCTTAGACAGGAATACGCAGTATTTT. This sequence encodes CASSLDRNTQYF.

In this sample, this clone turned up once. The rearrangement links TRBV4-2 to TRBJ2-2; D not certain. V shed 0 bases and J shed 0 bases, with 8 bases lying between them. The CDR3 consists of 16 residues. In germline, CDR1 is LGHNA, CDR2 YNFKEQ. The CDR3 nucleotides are TGTGCCAGCAGCCAAGAAAGTCTTCCGAACACCGGGGAGCTGTTTTTT. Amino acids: CASSQESLPNTGELFF.

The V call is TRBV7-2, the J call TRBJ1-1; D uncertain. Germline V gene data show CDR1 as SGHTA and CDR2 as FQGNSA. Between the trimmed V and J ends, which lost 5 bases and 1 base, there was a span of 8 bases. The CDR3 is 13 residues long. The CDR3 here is CASSQPSNTEAFF. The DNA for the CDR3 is TGTGCCAGCAGCCAGCCCTCGAACACTGAAGCTTTCTTT.

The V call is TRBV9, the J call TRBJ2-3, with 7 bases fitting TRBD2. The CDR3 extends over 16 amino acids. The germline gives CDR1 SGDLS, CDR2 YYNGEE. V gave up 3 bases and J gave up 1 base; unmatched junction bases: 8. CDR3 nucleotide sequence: TGTGCCAGCAGCGCCCTTGGCGGGAGAGGCACAGATACGCAGTATTTT. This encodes CASSALGGRGTDTQYF.

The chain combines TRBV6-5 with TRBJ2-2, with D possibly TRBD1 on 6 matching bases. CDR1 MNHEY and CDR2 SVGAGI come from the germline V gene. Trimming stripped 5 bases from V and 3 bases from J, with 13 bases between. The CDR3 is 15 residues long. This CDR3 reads CASSVFGQHTGELFF. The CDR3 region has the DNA TGTGCCAGCAGTGTCTTTGGACAGCACACCGGGGAGCTGTTTTTT.

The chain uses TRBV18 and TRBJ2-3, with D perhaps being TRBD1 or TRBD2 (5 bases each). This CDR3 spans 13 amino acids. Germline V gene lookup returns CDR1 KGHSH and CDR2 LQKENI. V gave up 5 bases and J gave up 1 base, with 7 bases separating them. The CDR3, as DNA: TGTGCCAGCTCAAGGGACCGCACAGATACGCAGTATTTT. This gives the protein CASSRDRTDTQYF.

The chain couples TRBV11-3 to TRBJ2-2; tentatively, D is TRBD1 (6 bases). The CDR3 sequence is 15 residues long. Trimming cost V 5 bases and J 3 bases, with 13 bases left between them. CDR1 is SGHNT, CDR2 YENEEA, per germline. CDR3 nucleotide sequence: TGTGCCAGCAGCCCAAGCCAGGGGCACACCGGGGAGCTGTTTTTT. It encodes CASSPSQGHTGELFF.

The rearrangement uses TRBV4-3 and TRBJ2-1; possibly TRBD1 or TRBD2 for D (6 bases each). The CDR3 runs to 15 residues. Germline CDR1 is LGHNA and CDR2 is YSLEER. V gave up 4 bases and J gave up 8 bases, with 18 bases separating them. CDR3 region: CASSPGAIWVHEQFF. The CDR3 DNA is TGCGCCAGCAGCCCGGGGGCAATTTGGGTCCATGAGCAGTTCTTC.